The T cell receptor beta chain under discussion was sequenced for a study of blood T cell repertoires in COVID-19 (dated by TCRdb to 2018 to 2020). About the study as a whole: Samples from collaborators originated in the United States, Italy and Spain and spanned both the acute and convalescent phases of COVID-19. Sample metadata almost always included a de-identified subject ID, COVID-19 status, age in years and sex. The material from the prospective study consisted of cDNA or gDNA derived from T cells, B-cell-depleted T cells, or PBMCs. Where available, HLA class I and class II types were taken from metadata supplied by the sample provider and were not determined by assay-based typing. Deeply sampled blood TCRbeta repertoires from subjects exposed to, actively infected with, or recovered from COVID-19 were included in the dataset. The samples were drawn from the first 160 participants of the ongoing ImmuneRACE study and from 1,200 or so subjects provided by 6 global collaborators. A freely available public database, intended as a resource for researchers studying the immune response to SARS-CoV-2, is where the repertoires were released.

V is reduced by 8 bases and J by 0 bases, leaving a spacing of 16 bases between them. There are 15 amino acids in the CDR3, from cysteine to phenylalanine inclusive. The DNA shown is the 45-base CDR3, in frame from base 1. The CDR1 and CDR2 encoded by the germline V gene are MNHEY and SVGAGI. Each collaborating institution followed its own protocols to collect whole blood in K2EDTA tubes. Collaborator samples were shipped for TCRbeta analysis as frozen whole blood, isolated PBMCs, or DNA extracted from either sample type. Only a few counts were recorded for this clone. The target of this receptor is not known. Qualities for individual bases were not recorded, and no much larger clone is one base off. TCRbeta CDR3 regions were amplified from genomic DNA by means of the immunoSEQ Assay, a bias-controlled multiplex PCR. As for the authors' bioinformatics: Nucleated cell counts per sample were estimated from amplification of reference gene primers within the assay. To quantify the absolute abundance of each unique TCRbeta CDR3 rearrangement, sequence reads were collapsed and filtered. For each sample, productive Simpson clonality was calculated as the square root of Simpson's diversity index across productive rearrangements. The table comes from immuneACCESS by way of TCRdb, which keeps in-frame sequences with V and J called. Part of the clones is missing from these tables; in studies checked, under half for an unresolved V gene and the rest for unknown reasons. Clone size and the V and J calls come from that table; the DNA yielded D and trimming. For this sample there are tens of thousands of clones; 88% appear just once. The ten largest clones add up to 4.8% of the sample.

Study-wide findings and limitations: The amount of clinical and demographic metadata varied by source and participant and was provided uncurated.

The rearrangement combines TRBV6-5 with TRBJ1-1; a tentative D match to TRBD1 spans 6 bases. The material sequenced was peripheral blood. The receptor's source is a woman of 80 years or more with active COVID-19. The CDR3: CASLRGGLMNTEAFF. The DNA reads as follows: TGTGCCAGCCTACGCGGGGGGCTCATGAACACTGAAGCTTTCTTT.